A selection of T cell receptor beta chains follows, all from one sample in a study of B cell selection in AIRE deficiency. The table came from immunoSEQ multiplex PCR; TCRdb's copy has only in-frame clones and leaves some out. The data show around 23,000 clones, roughly 96% seen once. The sequenced sample was CD4+CD127+ conventional T cells sorted from PBMCs. The source of these receptors is a human donor in good health. CDR3s include the opening cysteine and the closing phenylalanine or tryptophan. D genes are given only for firm matches. Only part of the rows carry a size: once, few, many, or a class if the clone is expanded.

J: TRBJ1-1; V: TRBV13; D: -; size: once; CDR3: CASSMQQGESEAFF; DNA: TGTGCCAGCAGCATGCAACAGGGAGAGTCTGAAGCTTTCTTT
J: TRBJ1-1; V: TRBV11-2; D: -; size: -; CDR3: CASSLSWGRNTEAFF; DNA: TGTGCCAGCAGCTTAAGTTGGGGAAGAAACACTGAAGCTTTCTTT
J: TRBJ2-7; V: TRBV4-1; D: -; size: -; CDR3: CASSHTGMLMPYEQYF; DNA: TGCGCCAGCAGCCACACGGGAATGCTAATGCCCTACGAGCAGTACTTC
J: TRBJ1-5; V: TRBV18; D: TRBD1; size: -; CDR3: CASSPNRGDQPQHF; DNA: TGTGCCAGCTCACCGAACAGGGGCGATCAGCCCCAGCATTTT
J: TRBJ2-1; V: TRBV5-1; D: TRBD2; size: once; CDR3: CASSPTSGSYNEQFF; DNA: TGCGCCAGCAGCCCGACTAGCGGTTCCTACAATGAGCAGTTCTTC
J: TRBJ1-2; V: TRBV5-5; D: -; size: -; CDR3: CASSLSILYGYTF; DNA: TGTGCCAGCAGCCTTTCCATCCTCTATGGCTACACCTTC
J: TRBJ1-4; V: TRBV4-2; D: -; size: -; CDR3: CASSHRQERPATNEKLFF; DNA: TGTGCCAGCAGCCACAGGCAAGAACGTCCTGCAACTAATGAAAAACTGTTTTTT
J: TRBJ2-5; V: TRBV10-1; D: -; size: -; CDR3: CASSDMGGQQETQYF; DNA: TGCGCCAGCAGTGACATGGGGGGACAGCAAGAGACCCAGTACTTC
J: TRBJ2-3; V: TRBV9; D: -; size: -; CDR3: CASSVLSGDTTDTQYF; DNA: TGTGCCAGCAGCGTCCTGTCGGGGGATACCACAGATACGCAGTATTTT
J: TRBJ1-2; V: TRBV19; D: -; size: -; CDR3: CASSETGVVIYGYTF; DNA: TGTGCCAGTAGTGAGACAGGAGTTGTGATCTATGGCTACACCTTC
J: TRBJ1-2; V: TRBV5-4; D: TRBD1; size: -; CDR3: CASRHRGNYGYTF; DNA: TGTGCCAGCAGACACAGGGGAAACTATGGCTACACCTTC
J: TRBJ2-2; V: TRBV7-2; D: TRBD2; size: -; CDR3: CASSSSGLPTGELFF; DNA: TGTGCCAGCAGCTCTAGCGGGCTTCCGACCGGGGAGCTGTTTTTT
J: TRBJ2-1; V: TRBV6-1; D: -; size: -; CDR3: CASSERVADYNEQFF; DNA: TGTGCCAGCAGTGAACGGGTAGCTGACTACAATGAGCAGTTCTTC
J: TRBJ1-1; V: TRBV10-3; D: TRBD1; size: -; CDR3: CAITSTGGNTEAFF; DNA: TGTGCCATCACCTCGACAGGGGGGAACACTGAAGCTTTCTTT
J: TRBJ2-4; V: TRBV5-1; D: -; size: -; CDR3: CASSLMQGAKNIQYF; DNA: TGCGCCAGCAGCTTGATGCAGGGGGCCAAAAACATTCAGTACTTC
J: TRBJ2-7; V: TRBV5-4; D: -; size: once; CDR3: CASSQEWTYEQYF; DNA: TGTGCCAGCAGCCAAGAATGGACCTACGAGCAGTACTTC
J: TRBJ2-7; V: TRBV6-5; D: -; size: -; CDR3: CASSYSRRAVYEQYF; DNA: TGTGCCAGCAGTTACTCCCGCAGGGCGGTCTACGAGCAGTACTTC
J: TRBJ1-2; V: TRBV27; D: TRBD1; size: -; CDR3: CATRSVPSFRDRGWGYTF; DNA: TGTGCCACCAGGTCCGTCCCCTCCTTTCGGGACAGGGGATGGGGCTACACCTTC
J: TRBJ2-1; V: TRBV10-1; D: -; size: -; CDR3: CASSSGSEIINEQFF; DNA: TGCGCCAGCAGTTCCGGCTCCGAGATAATCAATGAGCAGTTCTTC
J: TRBJ2-2; V: TRBV5-1; D: -; size: -; CDR3: CASTLTPYTGELFF; DNA: TGCGCCAGCACATTAACCCCATACACCGGGGAGCTGTTTTTT
J: TRBJ1-1; V: TRBV29-1; D: TRBD1; size: -; CDR3: CSVEDLRGTGEAFF; DNA: TGCAGCGTTGAAGATCTTCGGGGGACAGGTGAAGCTTTCTTT
J: TRBJ2-5; V: TRBV4-2; D: TRBD2; size: -; CDR3: CASSQTGGPQGTQYF; DNA: TGTGCCAGCAGCCAAACGGGGGGACCCCAAGGGACCCAGTACTTC
J: TRBJ1-1; V: TRBV11-2; D: -; size: once; CDR3: CASSLDHARTEAFF; DNA: TGTGCCAGCAGCTTAGATCACGCGAGGACTGAAGCTTTCTTT
J: TRBJ1-6; V: TRBV6-5; D: -; size: -; CDR3: CASSPRANNSPLHF; DNA: TGTGCCAGCAGTCCACGGGCCAACAATTCACCCCTCCACTTT
J: TRBJ1-1; V: TRBV6-6; D: -; size: -; CDR3: CASTKWSRGNTEAFF; DNA: TGTGCCAGCACTAAGTGGTCGAGGGGGAACACTGAAGCTTTCTTT
J: TRBJ2-3; V: TRBV6-6; D: -; size: -; CDR3: CASSYTAGTDTQYF; DNA: TGTGCCAGCAGTTACACGGCAGGTACAGATACGCAGTATTTT
J: TRBJ2-3; V: TRBV7-2; D: TRBD2; size: -; CDR3: CASSPERGGTDTQYF; DNA: TGTGCCAGCAGCCCAGAGCGGGGGGGCACAGATACGCAGTATTTT
J: TRBJ2-5; V: TRBV11-2; D: -; size: -; CDR3: CASSPTGVRQETQYF; DNA: TGTGCCAGCAGCCCTACCGGGGTTCGGCAAGAGACCCAGTACTTC
J: TRBJ2-5; V: TRBV7-2; D: -; size: -; CDR3: CASSPTGGGGPKTQYF; DNA: TGTGCCAGCAGCCCGACTGGCGGGGGCGGACCAAAGACCCAGTACTTC
J: TRBJ1-6; V: TRBV5-4; D: -; size: -; CDR3: CASSLGPAGQNSPLHF; DNA: TGTGCCAGCAGCTTGGGTCCAGCAGGACAAAATTCACCCCTCCACTTT
J: TRBJ2-5; V: TRBV7-2; D: TRBD1; size: -; CDR3: CASSLLGQGGQETQYF; DNA: TGTGCCAGCAGCCTATTGGGACAGGGAGGACAAGAGACCCAGTACTTC
J: TRBJ2-7; V: TRBV6-1; D: -; size: -; CDR3: CASSGPNRGLTYEQYF; DNA: TGTGCCAGCAGTGGACCCAACAGGGGACTAACCTACGAGCAGTACTTC
J: TRBJ1-1; V: TRBV7-9; D: -; size: once; CDR3: CASSGVPFF; DNA: TGTGCCAGCAGCGGAGTCCCTTTCTTT
J: TRBJ1-2; V: TRBV14; D: -; size: -; CDR3: CASSHGRDYGYTF; DNA: TGTGCCAGCAGCCACGGCCGAGACTATGGCTACACCTTC
J: TRBJ2-3; V: TRBV27; D: -; size: -; CDR3: CASSLGWGRSTDTQYF; DNA: TGTGCCAGCAGCCTAGGTTGGGGACGCAGCACAGATACGCAGTATTTT
J: TRBJ1-1; V: TRBV29-1; D: -; size: -; CDR3: CSVTRGAGTEAFF; DNA: TGCAGCGTTACCCGGGGGGCGGGCACTGAAGCTTTCTTT
J: TRBJ1-1; V: TRBV7-9; D: -; size: -; CDR3: CASSRQELNTEAFF; DNA: TGTGCCAGCAGCCGTCAGGAGCTTAACACTGAAGCTTTCTTT
J: TRBJ2-7; V: TRBV27; D: -; size: -; CDR3: CASSLFGPGLGEQYF; DNA: TGTGCCAGCAGTTTATTTGGCCCGGGCTTGGGAGAGCAGTACTTC
J: TRBJ2-7; V: TRBV2; D: -; size: -; CDR3: CASSSGAYEQYF; DNA: TGTGCCAGCAGTTCAGGGGCCTACGAGCAGTACTTC
J: TRBJ1-2; V: TRBV18; D: TRBD1; size: -; CDR3: CASSPGQGNGYTF; DNA: TGTGCCAGCTCACCAGGACAGGGGAATGGCTACACCTTC
J: TRBJ2-3; V: TRBV6-1; D: -; size: -; CDR3: CASSDDTSTDTQYF; DNA: TGTGCCAGCAGTGATGACACATCCACAGATACGCAGTATTTT
J: TRBJ2-3; V: TRBV12-2; D: -; size: -; CDR3: CAPSSGGAGDTQYF; DNA: TGTGCCCCCTCGTCGGGGGGCGCAGGAGATACGCAGTATTTT
J: TRBJ1-2; V: TRBV7-2; D: TRBD1; size: -; CDR3: CASSPRRTGDGYTF; DNA: TGTGCCAGCAGCCCCCGTAGGACAGGGGATGGCTACACCTTC
J: TRBJ2-7; V: TRBV10-3; D: -; size: -; CDR3: CAISEVRQTYEQYF; DNA: TGTGCCATCAGTGAGGTTCGACAGACCTACGAGCAGTACTTC
J: TRBJ1-4; V: TRBV6-5; D: TRBD1; size: -; CDR3: CASGTGGEKLFF; DNA: TGTGCCAGCGGCACAGGGGGTGAAAAACTGTTTTTT
J: TRBJ1-1; V: TRBV16; D: -; size: -; CDR3: CASSQLGGGSEAFF; DNA: TGTGCCAGCAGCCAATTAGGAGGCGGGTCTGAAGCTTTCTTT
J: TRBJ2-2; V: TRBV10-3; D: TRBD2; size: -; CDR3: CAISRTSGGSDTGELFF; DNA: TGTGCCATCAGTCGGACTAGCGGGGGATCCGACACCGGGGAGCTGTTTTTT
J: TRBJ2-7; V: TRBV7-2; D: TRBD1; size: -; CDR3: CASSLSPDRGREQYF; DNA: TGTGCCAGCAGCTTAAGTCCCGACAGGGGGCGCGAGCAGTACTTC
J: TRBJ2-7; V: TRBV4-1; D: TRBD1; size: -; CDR3: CASSQGGQGRYEQYF; DNA: TGCGCCAGCAGCCAAGGGGGACAGGGGCGTTACGAGCAGTACTTC
J: TRBJ1-5; V: TRBV19; D: -; size: -; CDR3: CASSMPNYQPQHF; DNA: TGTGCCAGTAGTATGCCCAACTATCAGCCCCAGCATTTT
J: TRBJ2-3; V: TRBV19; D: -; size: -; CDR3: CASSNRDITDTQYF; DNA: TGTGCCAGTAGTAACCGGGACATCACAGATACGCAGTATTTT
J: TRBJ2-7; V: TRBV10-3; D: -; size: -; CDR3: CAISERANYEQYF; DNA: TGTGCCATCAGTGAAAGGGCCAACTACGAGCAGTACTTC
J: TRBJ2-3; V: TRBV7-2; D: TRBD1; size: -; CDR3: CASSQRDRPDTQYF; DNA: TGTGCCAGCAGCCAAAGGGACAGACCAGATACGCAGTATTTT
J: TRBJ1-2; V: TRBV15; D: TRBD1; size: -; CDR3: CATSRTIEGAPGYTF; DNA: TGTGCCACCAGCAGGACGATAGAGGGGGCTCCCGGCTACACCTTC
J: TRBJ2-3; V: TRBV6-5; D: -; size: once; CDR3: CASSYTGSGDTQYF; DNA: TGTGCCAGCAGTTATACCGGAAGCGGTGATACGCAGTATTTT